This T cell receptor beta chain was recorded in a study of CD8 T cells in Susac syndrome. Random hexamers were used to reverse transcribe an amount of roughly 0.45 to 1 ug RNA. In TCRdb, the immunoSEQ multiplex PCR reads were re-called with MiXCR into one record per CDR3 protein. This sample has 95,000 to 150,000 distinct CDR3 sequences; 90% to 95% occur once, and the top ten carry roughly 0.087%. Germline V lookup: CDR1 MGHDK, CDR2 SYGVNS. CDR3 length: 14 amino acids. V lost 3 bases to trimming and J lost 4 bases; unmatched junction nucleotides: 4. The TCR comes from a human donor in good health. The chain is built from TRBV25-1 and TRBJ2-7, with 9 bases lining up with TRBD1. What was sequenced was CD4+ T cells from PBMCs. CDR3 protein: CASSDTGQGYEQYF. CDR3 bases: TGTGCCAGCAGTGACACGGGACAGGGTTACGAGCAGTACTTC.